Below, 22 T cell receptor beta chains from the same sample are listed, as sequenced in a study of identical twins. TCRdb re-analysed the 5' RACE reads in MiXCR, keeping a single row per CDR3 protein. The sample carries 650,000 to 800,000 distinct CDR3 sequences, over 8.5% recorded once. This sample was also put to use in a study of yellow fever vaccine responses in identical twins.

Sequencing was done on a sample of PBMCs. The source of these receptors is a woman aged 18 to 35 in good health.

J is TRBJ2-1 and V is TRBV29-1; unclear D gene. There are 15 residues in the CDR3. Between the trimmed V and J ends, which lost 2 bases and 6 bases, there was a span of 17 bases. CDR1 and CDR2 (germline): SQVTM, ANQGSEA. The CDR3 spells CSVEIWDSSPNEQFF. CDR3 nucleotide sequence: TGCAGCGTTGAAATATGGGATTCATCTCCCAATGAGCAGTTCTTC.

The CDR3 DNA reads TGCGCCAGCAGCCCGTACCCTAGCGGGGCTACAGATACGCAGTATTTT. Its translation is CASSPYPSGATDTQYF. This sequence joins TRBV5-1 and TRBJ2-3; TRBD2 matches 9 bases. The CDR3 runs to 16 residues. The V segment lost 4 bases and the J segment 3 bases; nucleotides outside the gene matches: 9. CDR1 and CDR2 from the germline V gene are SGHRS and YFSETQ.

This clonotype turned up a few times. The V call is TRBV29-1, the J call TRBJ1-1; D not resolved. V shed 3 bases and J shed 5 bases, with 7 bases lying between them. CDR1 SQVTM and CDR2 ANQGSEA come from the germline V gene. CDR3 length: 11 amino acids. CDR3 bases: TGCAGCGTTGACCCCGATACTGAAGCTTTCTTT. It translates to CSVDPDTEAFF.

This chain connects TRBV7-3 to TRBJ1-6, with D hard to call. Germline CDR1 SGHTA, CDR2 FQGTGA. The CDR3 is 16 residues long. V lost 1 base and J lost 2, with 9 bases in between. This chain's CDR3 is CASSLNGDTYNSPLHF. DNA for the CDR3: TGTGCCAGCAGCTTAAATGGGGATACCTATAATTCACCCCTCCACTTT.

This clonotype was seen only a few times. This sequence joins TRBV11-1 and TRBJ2-1; D unresolved. V was clipped by 2 bases and J by 5 bases, with 13 bases between them. The germline V gene encodes CDR1 SGHAT and CDR2 FQDESV (reference sequence). This CDR3 region has 15 residues. The CDR3 DNA sequence: TGTGCCAGCAGCTTACGTCGGCAGGAAAACAATGAGCAGTTCTTC. It is translated as CASSLRRQENNEQFF.

This clonotype came up many times. The CDR3 DNA sequence: TGTGCCAGCAGCCGGGACAGGGGCGAGCAGTACTTC. Residues: CASSRDRGEQYF. This chain joins TRBV12-3 or TRBV12-4 and TRBJ2-7, with 10 bases fitting TRBD1. This CDR3 has 12 amino acids. Unmatched junction bases numbered 2, after V lost 6 bases and J lost 6 bases.

This clonotype showed up just a few times. The chain links TRBV7-2 to TRBJ2-3, with D possibly matching TRBD2 (5 bases). CDR3 length: 15 residues. The V end was cut by 4 bases, the J end by 0 bases, with 11 bases between. Looked up from germline, CDR1 is SGHTA and CDR2 is FQGNSA. This CDR3 is CASSSTAASTDTQYF. The DNA of the CDR3 is TGTGCCAGCAGCTCAACAGCGGCTAGCACAGATACGCAGTATTTT.

The V and J genes are TRBV27 and TRBJ2-1, with 9 positions matching TRBD1. The CDR3 loop spans 20 amino acids. The V and J ends lost 5 bases and 0 bases, in that order; junction bases with no gene match: 17. Germline-derived CDR1 and CDR2 are MNHEY and SMNVEV (reference sequence). CDR3 nucleotide sequence: TGTGCCAGCAGTGCCCCCGGGACAGGGCCGATTAGGGGCTCCTACAATGAGCAGTTCTTC. Protein sequence: CASSAPGTGPIRGSYNEQFF.

The chain uses TRBV15 and TRBJ1-1; D is perhaps TRBD1 (6 bases). This CDR3 is 15 amino acids long. Germline CDR1 is LNHNV and CDR2 is YYDKDF (reference sequence). V was shortened by 5 bases and J by 5 bases, with 18 bases between the two germline ends. As DNA, the CDR3 is TGTGCCACCAGCCCAAGGAGGGGGGCTGGGACTGAAGCTTTCTTT. Its translation: CATSPRRGAGTEAFF.

This clonotype was detected ten times or more. V and J are TRBV6-5 and TRBJ1-5; TRBD1 is a possible D gene (5 bases). Trimming left V 0 bases short and J 7 bases short, with 13 bases between. The CDR3 has 15 residues. The germline V gene encodes CDR1 MNHEY and CDR2 SVGAGI. CDR3 loop: CASSYSGGRDQPQHF. The CDR3 DNA reads as TGTGCCAGCAGTTACTCGGGAGGGAGGGACCAGCCCCAGCATTTT.

This clonotype showed up many times. J is TRBJ2-1 and V is TRBV2; 7 bases are a match to TRBD1. The CDR3 extends over 17 amino acids. The J segment lost 0 bases and the V segment lost 4 bases, leaving 9 bases of the junction unmatched. Per germline, CDR1 SNHLY and CDR2 FYNNEI. This chain's CDR3 is CASSASSDRSSYNEQFF. The CDR3 coding sequence is TGTGCCAGCAGTGCCTCCTCGGACAGGAGCTCCTACAATGAGCAGTTCTTC.

This clonotype was picked up many times. The CDR3 bases are TGTGCCACCAGTGAAAAAATTCCGGGACAGCTAATACACGAGCAGTACTTC. Translated: CATSEKIPGQLIHEQYF. The chain joins TRBV24-1 to TRBJ2-7; 7 bases line up with TRBD1. V was clipped by 4 bases and J by 5 bases; unmatched bases: 16. CDR3 length equals 17 residues. Germline V lookup: CDR1 KGHDR, CDR2 SFDVKD.

For this clonotype: Since a much larger clone is just one base distant, this may be a read error. The chain links TRBV12-3 or TRBV12-4 to TRBJ2-3, with TRBD2 matching over 7 bases. The CDR3 has 15 residues. With 5 bases clipped from V and 2 bases from J, the junction kept 7 bases outside the gene matches. The CDR3 nucleotides read TGTGCCAGCAGTCGCGGGACTACCTACACAGATACGCAGTATTTT. Amino acid sequence: CASSRGTTYTDTQYF.

This clonotype occurred many times. The chain has TRBV12-3 or TRBV12-4 and TRBJ2-1; 7 bases line up with TRBD2. CDR3 length equals 13 residues. Unmatched junction bases numbered 7, after V lost 11 bases and J lost 3 bases. For the CDR3, the DNA is TGTGCCGGAAAGCGGACTAGCTACAATGAGCAGTTCTTC. It translates to CAGKRTSYNEQFF.

The CDR3 loop reads CASSLQRQRAVSMLFF. For the CDR3, the DNA is TGTGCCAGCAGCTTACAAAGGCAACGCGCCGTTTCTATGCTGTTTTTT. The genes are TRBV7-2 and TRBJ1-4; D gene uncertain. This CDR3 comprises 16 residues. The germline CDR1 and CDR2 sequences are SGHTA and FQGNSA. Trimming stripped 2 bases from V and 14 bases from J, with 24 bases between.

This clonotype was observed at least ten times. V gene TRBV29-1 combines with J gene TRBJ2-2; D may be TRBD2 (6 bases). Germline CDR1 and CDR2: SQVTM and ANQGSEA. This CDR3 has 13 residues. Trimming removed 2 bases from V and 3 bases from J, with 7 bases in between. The CDR3 DNA reads as TGCAGCGTTGAATCTAGCGACACCGGGGAGCTGTTTTTT. Translation: CSVESSDTGELFF.

The CDR3 DNA sequence: TGTGCCAGCAGCTTCGCACAGATCTCCTACGAGCAGTACTTC. As protein: CASSFAQISYEQYF. This chain connects TRBV7-3 to TRBJ2-7; D is unclear. V shed 3 bases and J shed 0 bases, with 9 bases lying between them. CDR1 is SGHTA, CDR2 FQGTGA, per germline. This CDR3 comprises 14 residues.

This clonotype was observed a few times. The chain couples TRBV7-9 to TRBJ2-1; perhaps D is TRBD1 or TRBD2 (5 bases each). The CDR3 loop spans 13 amino acids. Trimming removed 5 bases from V and 10 bases from J, with 15 bases in between. Germline V gene lookup returns CDR1 SEHNR and CDR2 FQNEAQ (reference sequence). This CDR3 reads CASSILGVGEQFF. CDR3 bases: TGTGCCAGCAGCATTCTGGGGGTAGGGGAGCAGTTCTTC.

This clonotype was seen at least ten times. This sequence joins TRBV6-1 and TRBJ1-2, with 8 positions matching TRBD1. The CDR3 covers 14 residues. With V trimmed by 5 bases and J by 12 bases, 14 bases remained unmatched. Germline CDR1 is MNHNS and CDR2 is SASEGT. CDR3 DNA sequence: TGTGCCAGCAGTCCACCTGGACAGGGAGGGTTCCACACCTTC. This gives the protein CASSPPGQGGFHTF.

This clonotype showed up just a few times. J is TRBJ2-7 and V is TRBV11-2; weak D call: TRBD1 (6 bases). This CDR3 spans 17 amino acids. Looked up from germline, CDR1 is SGHAT and CDR2 is FQNNGV. Between the trimmed V and J ends, which lost 0 bases and 2 bases, there was a span of 17 bases. As DNA, the CDR3 is TGTGCCAGCAGCTTAGAACTATCCTGGACAGAGACCTACGAGCAGTACTTC. As protein: CASSLELSWTETYEQYF.

This clonotype has at least ten counts. This chain connects TRBV20-1 to TRBJ2-5, with 11 bases aligning to TRBD2. CDR1 DFQATT and CDR2 SNEGSKA come from the germline V gene (reference sequence). CDR3 length: 15 residues. The V segment lost 6 bases and the J segment 4 bases; nucleotides outside the gene matches: 10. The CDR3 DNA sequence: TGCAGTGCCAGTCTAGCGGGGGGCCGGGGAGAGACCCAGTACTTC. Amino acid sequence: CSASLAGGRGETQYF.

This clonotype turned up a few times. This chain links TRBV29-1 with TRBJ1-1, with D unclear. The CDR3 spans 13 residues. CDR1 and CDR2 from the germline V gene are SQVTM and ANQGSEA. Trimming left V 7 bases short and J 0 bases short, with 12 bases between. The CDR3 region is CSAYSEMNTEAFF. The CDR3 DNA sequence: TGCAGCGCTTACAGCGAAATGAACACTGAAGCTTTCTTT.